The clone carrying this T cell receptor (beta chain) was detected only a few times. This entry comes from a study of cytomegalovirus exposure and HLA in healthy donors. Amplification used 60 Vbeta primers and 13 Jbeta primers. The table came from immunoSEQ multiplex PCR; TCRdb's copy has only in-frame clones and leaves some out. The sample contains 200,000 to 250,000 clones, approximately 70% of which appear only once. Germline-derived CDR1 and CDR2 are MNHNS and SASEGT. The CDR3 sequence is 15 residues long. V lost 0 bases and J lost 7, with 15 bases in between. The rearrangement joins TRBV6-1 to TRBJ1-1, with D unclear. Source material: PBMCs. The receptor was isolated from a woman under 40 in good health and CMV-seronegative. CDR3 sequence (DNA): TGTGCCAGCAGTGAAGCAACGAACTTTGGACTTGAAGCTTTCTTT. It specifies CASSEATNFGLEAFF.